This is a list of T cell receptor beta chains from one sample in a study of blood T cell repertoires in COVID-19. Clones were sequenced by immunoSEQ multiplex PCR, and TCRdb holds only the in-frame ones, with some missing. The sample contains about 160,000 clones, roughly 89% of which appear only once. The sequenced material came from peripheral blood. Receptor source: a woman in her seventies with COVID-19, enrolled during active disease. CDR3s include the opening cysteine and the closing phenylalanine or tryptophan. A D gene is named only where the DNA matches it firmly. Only some rows state a clone size, as once, few, many or a class for expanded clones.

D gene: TRBD2
V gene: TRBV11-2
clone size: -
J gene: TRBJ2-7
CDR3 DNA: TGTGCCAGCAGCCCAGGGGCGGGGGGGACCTACGAGCAGTACTTC
CDR3 protein: CASSPGAGGTYEQYF

D gene: TRBD1
V gene: TRBV5-1
clone size: -
J gene: TRBJ2-1
CDR3 DNA: TGCGCCAGCAGCCCGGGACAGGGGTCCTACAATGAGCAGTTCTTC
CDR3 protein: CASSPGQGSYNEQFF

D gene: -
V gene: TRBV6-2/TRBV6-3
clone size: -
J gene: TRBJ2-1
CDR3 DNA: TGTGCCAGCAGTTACGAACTAGCCGTATACAATGAGCAGTTCTTC
CDR3 protein: CASSYELAVYNEQFF

D gene: TRBD1
V gene: TRBV4-1
clone size: once
J gene: TRBJ1-4
CDR3 DNA: TGCGCCAGCAGCCATCTTGGGGGCGGGACAGGCGGGAATGAAAAACTGTTTTTT
CDR3 protein: CASSHLGGGTGGNEKLFF

D gene: TRBD1
V gene: TRBV5-5
clone size: -
J gene: TRBJ1-2
CDR3 DNA: TGTGCCAGCAGCCAACAGGGGTGGGGTGGCTACACCTTC
CDR3 protein: CASSQQGWGGYTF

D gene: -
V gene: TRBV18
clone size: -
J gene: TRBJ1-5
CDR3 DNA: TGTGCCAGCTCCAGCGTGGGGGCTTGGGACAAAAATCAGCCCCAGCATTTT
CDR3 protein: CASSSVGAWDKNQPQHF

D gene: -
V gene: TRBV28
clone size: -
J gene: TRBJ2-5
CDR3 DNA: TGTGCCAGCAGTTTCAGAGACAGGCATTGGTCCCAGTACTTC
CDR3 protein: CASSFRDRHWSQYF

D gene: -
V gene: TRBV6-1
clone size: -
J gene: TRBJ1-2
CDR3 DNA: TGTGCCAGCAGTGAAGGAGGCAGGGGCTGGGGCGACTATGGCTACACCTTC
CDR3 protein: CASSEGGRGWGDYGYTF

D gene: TRBD2
V gene: TRBV7-6
clone size: -
J gene: TRBJ2-7
CDR3 DNA: TGTGCCAGCAGCCCGGGGGGGAGAGGGATCTACGAGCAGTACTTC
CDR3 protein: CASSPGGRGIYEQYF

D gene: TRBD1
V gene: TRBV20-1
clone size: -
J gene: TRBJ1-2
CDR3 DNA: TGCAGTGCTAGTCGGACAGGGGGCGGCTATGGCTACACCTTC
CDR3 protein: CSASRTGGGYGYTF

D gene: TRBD2
V gene: TRBV9
clone size: -
J gene: TRBJ2-5
CDR3 DNA: TGTGCCAGCGGACTAGCGGGGGCCCAAGAGACCCAGTACTTC
CDR3 protein: CASGLAGAQETQYF

D gene: TRBD1
V gene: TRBV18
clone size: -
J gene: TRBJ1-2
CDR3 DNA: TGTGCCAGCTCCCCAGAGACAGGGGCTAACTATGGCTACACCTTC
CDR3 protein: CASSPETGANYGYTF

D gene: TRBD1
V gene: TRBV5-1
clone size: -
J gene: TRBJ1-1
CDR3 DNA: TGCGCCAGCAGCTTGATGACAGGGCCGAACACTGAAGCTTTCTTT
CDR3 protein: CASSLMTGPNTEAFF

D gene: TRBD2
V gene: TRBV30
clone size: -
J gene: TRBJ2-1
CDR3 DNA: TGTGCCTGGGACCAGGGACTAGATTACAATGAGCAGTTCTTC
CDR3 protein: CAWDQGLDYNEQFF

D gene: TRBD1
V gene: TRBV5-1
clone size: -
J gene: TRBJ2-7
CDR3 DNA: TGCGCCAGCAAAAGAGGGACAGGGATCTACGAGCAGTACTTC
CDR3 protein: CASKRGTGIYEQYF

D gene: -
V gene: TRBV11-2
clone size: -
J gene: TRBJ1-1
CDR3 DNA: TGTGCCAGCAGGCAGACAGAGAGGACTGAAGCTTTCTTT
CDR3 protein: CASRQTERTEAFF

D gene: TRBD1
V gene: TRBV11-3
clone size: -
J gene: TRBJ2-7
CDR3 DNA: TGTGCCAGCAGCCCAGGGCCGGGACAGAGCTCCTACGAGCAGTACTTC
CDR3 protein: CASSPGPGQSSYEQYF

D gene: TRBD1
V gene: TRBV9
clone size: -
J gene: TRBJ2-2
CDR3 DNA: TGTGCCAGCAGCGCCGGGACAGTAAACACCGGGGAGCTGTTTTTT
CDR3 protein: CASSAGTVNTGELFF

D gene: -
V gene: TRBV3-1/TRBV3-2
clone size: -
J gene: TRBJ1-1
CDR3 DNA: TGTGCCAGCAGCCAAGAGCCGGGGAGAATGAACACTGAAGCTTTCTTT
CDR3 protein: CASSQEPGRMNTEAFF

D gene: -
V gene: TRBV2
clone size: -
J gene: TRBJ2-5
CDR3 DNA: TGTGCCAGCAGGAGGACAGAAGAGACCCAGTACTTC
CDR3 protein: CASRRTEETQYF

D gene: -
V gene: TRBV12-2
clone size: -
J gene: TRBJ2-2
CDR3 DNA: TGTGCAAGTCGCTTACCCGGTACCCGGGACTTTTACACCGGGGAGCTGTTTTTT
CDR3 protein: CASRLPGTRDFYTGELFF

D gene: -
V gene: TRBV7-9
clone size: -
J gene: TRBJ1-6
CDR3 DNA: TGTGCCAGCAGCTCAGTCAATTCACCCCTCCACTTT
CDR3 protein: CASSSVNSPLHF

D gene: TRBD1
V gene: TRBV5-1
clone size: -
J gene: TRBJ1-2
CDR3 DNA: TGCGCCAGCAGCCTAGACAGGGTGGGAGGCTACACCTTC
CDR3 protein: CASSLDRVGGYTF

D gene: -
V gene: TRBV5-4
clone size: few
J gene: TRBJ1-1
CDR3 DNA: TGTGCCAGCAGCCCGGAGGGAGGGAACACTGAAGCTTTCTTT
CDR3 protein: CASSPEGGNTEAFF

D gene: -
V gene: TRBV6-1
clone size: -
J gene: TRBJ1-6
CDR3 DNA: TGTGCCAGCAGTGACCCTAACAGGGTGGGGAATTCACCCCTCCACTTT
CDR3 protein: CASSDPNRVGNSPLHF

D gene: -
V gene: TRBV3-1/TRBV3-2
clone size: -
J gene: TRBJ2-7
CDR3 DNA: TGTGCCAGCAGCTGGACACCCTACGAGCAGTACTTC
CDR3 protein: CASSWTPYEQYF

D gene: -
V gene: TRBV5-6
clone size: -
J gene: TRBJ2-2
CDR3 DNA: TGTGCCAGCAGCCTCGATGGGGGGACCGGGGAGCTGTTTTTT
CDR3 protein: CASSLDGGTGELFF

D gene: -
V gene: TRBV27
clone size: -
J gene: TRBJ2-7
CDR3 DNA: TGTGCCAGCAGTTTCGGGTCCGGTTACGAGCAGTACTTC
CDR3 protein: CASSFGSGYEQYF

D gene: TRBD1
V gene: TRBV29-1
clone size: -
J gene: TRBJ2-7
CDR3 DNA: TGCAGCGCCGACCGGGGACAGGGGAACGAGCAGTACTTC
CDR3 protein: CSADRGQGNEQYF

D gene: -
V gene: TRBV7-8
clone size: -
J gene: TRBJ1-6
CDR3 DNA: TGTGCCAGCAGCTTACCTGGGGCTTCCTCACCCCTCCACTTT
CDR3 protein: CASSLPGASSPLHF

D gene: -
V gene: TRBV19
clone size: few
J gene: TRBJ1-1
CDR3 DNA: TGTGCCAGTAGTATTCAGGCGAACACTGAAGCTTTCTTT
CDR3 protein: CASSIQANTEAFF

D gene: -
V gene: TRBV6-5
clone size: -
J gene: TRBJ1-6
CDR3 DNA: TGTGCCAGCAGTCCGGGACAACGATCACCCCTCCACTTT
CDR3 protein: CASSPGQRSPLHF

D gene: -
V gene: TRBV29-1
clone size: -
J gene: TRBJ1-1
CDR3 DNA: TGCAGCGGGGGGGAGAGCACTGAAGCTTTCTTT
CDR3 protein: CSGGESTEAFF

D gene: TRBD2
V gene: TRBV4-2
clone size: -
J gene: TRBJ2-7
CDR3 DNA: TGTGCCAGCAGCCAAGAGGGACTAGCGGGGGTTTACGAGCAGTACTTC
CDR3 protein: CASSQEGLAGVYEQYF

D gene: -
V gene: TRBV11-2
clone size: -
J gene: TRBJ1-2
CDR3 DNA: TGTGCCAGCAGGATGGGAGGGTCCGGAGCTGGCTACACCTTC
CDR3 protein: CASRMGGSGAGYTF

D gene: TRBD1
V gene: TRBV18
clone size: -
J gene: TRBJ2-1
CDR3 DNA: TGTGCCAGCTCAGGGGGACAGTTGGCTAACTACAATGAGCAGTTCTTC
CDR3 protein: CASSGGQLANYNEQFF

D gene: TRBD1
V gene: TRBV18
clone size: -
J gene: TRBJ2-5
CDR3 DNA: TGTGCCAGCTCACTATCACCGTCTAGGACAGGAGAAGAGACCCAGTACTTC
CDR3 protein: CASSLSPSRTGEETQYF

D gene: -
V gene: TRBV6-2/TRBV6-3
clone size: -
J gene: TRBJ1-6
CDR3 DNA: TGTGCCAGCAGTTACGTGAGCTCCTATAATTCACCCCTCCACTTT
CDR3 protein: CASSYVSSYNSPLHF

D gene: -
V gene: TRBV18
clone size: -
J gene: TRBJ1-1
CDR3 DNA: TGTGCCAGCTCACCACCCGGGGGGGTTACTGAAGCTTTCTTT
CDR3 protein: CASSPPGGVTEAFF

D gene: TRBD2
V gene: TRBV5-6
clone size: -
J gene: TRBJ2-3
CDR3 DNA: TGTGCCAGCTCCACGGGGCGGGGACTAGCGGGGGGTGATACGCAGTATTTT
CDR3 protein: CASSTGRGLAGGDTQYF

D gene: -
V gene: TRBV5-8
clone size: -
J gene: TRBJ1-5
CDR3 DNA: TGTGCCAGCAGCGGCCGACTTGCTAGCAATCAGCCCCAGCATTTT
CDR3 protein: CASSGRLASNQPQHF

D gene: -
V gene: TRBV6-5
clone size: -
J gene: TRBJ1-4
CDR3 DNA: TGTGCCAGCAGTTACTCTGTGGGTGAGCGGCTGTTTTTT
CDR3 protein: CASSYSVGERLFF

D gene: TRBD1
V gene: TRBV5-1
clone size: -
J gene: TRBJ2-3
CDR3 DNA: TGCGCCAGCAGCCCGGGACAGGGAAGAGATACGCAGTATTTT
CDR3 protein: CASSPGQGRDTQYF